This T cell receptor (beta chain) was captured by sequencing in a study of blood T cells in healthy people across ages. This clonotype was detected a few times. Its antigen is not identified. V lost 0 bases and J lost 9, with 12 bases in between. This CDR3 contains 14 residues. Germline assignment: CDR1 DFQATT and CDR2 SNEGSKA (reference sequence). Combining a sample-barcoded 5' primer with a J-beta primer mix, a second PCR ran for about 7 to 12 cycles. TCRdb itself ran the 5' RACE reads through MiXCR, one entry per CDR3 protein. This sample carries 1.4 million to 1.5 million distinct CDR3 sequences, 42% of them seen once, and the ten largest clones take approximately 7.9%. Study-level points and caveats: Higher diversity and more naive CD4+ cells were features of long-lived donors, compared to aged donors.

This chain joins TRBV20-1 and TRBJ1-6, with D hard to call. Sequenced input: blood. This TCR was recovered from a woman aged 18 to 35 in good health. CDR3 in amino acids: CSARDQGSGSPLHF. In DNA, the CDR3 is TGCAGTGCTAGAGATCAAGGGTCCGGTTCACCCCTCCACTTT.